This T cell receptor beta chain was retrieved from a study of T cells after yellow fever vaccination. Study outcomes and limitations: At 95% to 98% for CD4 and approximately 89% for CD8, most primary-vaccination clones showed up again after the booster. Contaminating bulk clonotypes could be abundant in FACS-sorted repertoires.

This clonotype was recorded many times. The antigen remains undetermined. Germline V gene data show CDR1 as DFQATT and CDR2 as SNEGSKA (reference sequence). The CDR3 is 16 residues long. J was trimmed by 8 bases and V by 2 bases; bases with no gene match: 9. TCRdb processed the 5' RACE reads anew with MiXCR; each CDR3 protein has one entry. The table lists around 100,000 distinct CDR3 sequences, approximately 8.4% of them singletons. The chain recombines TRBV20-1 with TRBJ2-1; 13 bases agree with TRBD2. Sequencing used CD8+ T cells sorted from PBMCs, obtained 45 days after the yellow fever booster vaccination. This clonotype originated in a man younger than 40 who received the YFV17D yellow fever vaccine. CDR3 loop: CSARTGLAGSLDEQFF. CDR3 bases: TGCAGTGCTAGAACGGGACTAGCGGGATCGTTGGATGAGCAGTTCTTC.